The T cell receptor beta chain described here comes from a study of blood T cell repertoires in COVID-19. Study at large: Samples came from the United States, Italy and Spain, spanning acute and convalescent COVID-19. Sources were T cells, B-cell-depleted T cells, or PBMCs; the material itself was cDNA or gDNA.

The authors' processing: Amplified reference gene primers provided the basis for estimating nucleated cell counts. Only in-frame clones appear in the TCRdb table, and some are missing; sequencing was by immunoSEQ multiplex PCR. Clonal size and the V and J genes are those of that table, whereas D and trimming came from the DNA. This sample has about 140,000 clones, with over 70% found just once. This clone was found a few times. Trimming removed 0 bases at V and 6 bases at J, with 14 bases between. The CDR3 sequence is 15 residues long. Germline CDR1 reads SGHDT; CDR2 reads YYEEEE. The chain is built from TRBV5-6 and TRBJ2-3; D might be TRBD2 (5 bases). The sample consisted of peripheral blood. The TCR sequence derives from a man aged 45-65 years with active COVID-19. CDR3 protein: CASSLGLHRGDTQYF. In DNA form, the CDR3 reads TGTGCCAGCAGCTTGGGGCTCCACCGCGGGGATACGCAGTATTTT.